Below are 21 T cell receptor beta chains sequenced from a single sample in a study of CD8 T cells in ankylosing spondylitis. TCRdb ran MiXCR on the 5' RACE reads and lists one entry per CDR3 protein. Of around 300,000 distinct CDR3 sequences in the sample, about 20% are singletons; the top ten hold under 4%. The sample taken for sequencing was blood, either unsorted or a sorted T cell fraction (not recorded which). The receptors were sampled from a female donor with ankylosing spondylitis or in good health (not recorded which).

In its sample, this clonotype was seen a few times. This sequence joins TRBV10-3 and TRBJ2-1; tentatively, D is TRBD1 or TRBD2 (5 bases each). V was shortened by 0 bases and J by 3 bases, with 12 bases between the two germline ends. Per the germline V gene, CDR1 is ENHRY and CDR2 is SYGVKD. This CDR3 is 16 amino acids long. This CDR3 reads CAISESRGTYYNEQFF. The CDR3 region has the DNA TGTGCCATCAGTGAGTCGAGAGGGACCTACTACAATGAGCAGTTCTTC.

The chain uses TRBV12-3 or TRBV12-4 and TRBJ2-4; 7 nucleotides align to TRBD2. CDR3 length: 18 amino acids. V shed 5 bases, J shed 0 bases, and the junction held 13 bases outside the gene matches. In DNA, the CDR3 is TGTGCCAGCAGTACCCTAGCGGTCCCAGGACCAGCCAAAAACATTCAGTACTTC. Residues: CASSTLAVPGPAKNIQYF.

V and J are TRBV12-3 or TRBV12-4 and TRBJ2-5; possibly TRBD2 for D (6 bases). V was shortened by 2 bases and J by 0 bases, with 16 bases between the two germline ends. This CDR3 comprises 17 residues. Written as DNA, the CDR3 is TGTGCCAGCAGTTTACCCTCGGTAGGACTAAACCAAGAGACCCAGTACTTC. Translated, it gives CASSLPSVGLNQETQYF.

The CDR3, as DNA: TGCAGTGCTAGTATCCAGGCGGGAGTGCTAGATACGCAGTATTTT. Amino acids: CSASIQAGVLDTQYF. This chain connects TRBV20-1 to TRBJ2-3, with 7 bases lining up with TRBD2. V shed 3 bases and J 5 bases; nucleotides not matched to a gene: 11. CDR1 DFQATT and CDR2 SNEGSKA come from the germline V gene (reference sequence). The CDR3 covers 15 residues.

This clonotype has only a few counts. The chain links TRBV7-2 to TRBJ2-7; 9 nucleotides match TRBD2. J gave up 2 bases and V 10 bases, and 15 bases lay outside the gene matches. The CDR3 contains 16 residues. Germline V CDR1 and CDR2: SGHTA, FQGNSA. The CDR3 loop is CATSWDSTSGTYEQYF. The DNA for the CDR3 is TGTGCCACCTCCTGGGACTCGACTAGCGGTACCTACGAGCAGTACTTC.

Only a few counts were recorded for this clonotype. The rearrangement uses TRBV10-2 and TRBJ2-7; D is uncertain. This CDR3 contains 14 residues. Germline V gene sequence: CDR1 WSHSY, CDR2 SAAADI. V shed 8 bases and J shed 0 bases, with 14 bases lying between them. CDR3 residues: CASRRTQLSYEQYF. Written as DNA, the CDR3 is TGCGCCAGCCGTCGTACGCAACTCTCCTACGAGCAGTACTTC.

V and J are TRBV20-1 and TRBJ2-1; 10 nucleotides line up with TRBD2. Looked up from germline, CDR1 is DFQATT and CDR2 is SNEGSKA (reference sequence). The ends lost 7 bases at V and 4 bases at J; junction bases unmatched: 7. The CDR3 has 14 residues. CDR3 sequence (DNA): TGCAGTGTAAGAAGCGGGGGGGGGTACAATGAGCAGTTCTTC. Translating it yields CSVRSGGGYNEQFF.

This clonotype was found a few times. The CDR3 DNA reads as TGTGCCAGCAGTCCCGCGGACTATGGCTACACCTTC. Translating gives CASSPADYGYTF. This sequence joins TRBV6-6 and TRBJ1-2; D not certain. The V end lost 5 bases, the J end lost 3 bases, and 7 bases lay between the germline ends. Germline V lookup: CDR1 MNHNY, CDR2 SVGAGI (reference sequence). This CDR3 contains 12 residues.

The V gene is TRBV20-1, the J gene TRBJ2-7; possibly TRBD2 for D (6 bases). The CDR3 sequence is 15 residues long. Germline V CDR1 and CDR2: DFQATT, SNEGSKA (reference sequence). V lost 0 bases, J lost 5 bases, and 17 bases lay in between. In DNA, the CDR3 is TGCAGTGCTAGAGAGGAACTAGCAATAGGCAACGAGCAGTACTTC. It is translated as CSAREELAIGNEQYF.

The J gene is TRBJ2-3, the V gene TRBV20-1, with TRBD2 identical over 10 bases. J was trimmed by 2 bases and V by 6 bases; bases with no gene match: 5. This CDR3 is 14 amino acids long. Germline V gives CDR1 DFQATT, CDR2 SNEGSKA (reference sequence). The CDR3 spells CSAKLAGNTDTQYF. CDR3 bases: TGCAGTGCCAAACTAGCGGGAAACACAGATACGCAGTATTTT.

In its sample, this clonotype was seen many times. The chain recombines TRBV4-2 with TRBJ2-1; 14 nucleotides line up with TRBD2. The germline CDR1 and CDR2 sequences are LGHNA and YNFKEQ. CDR3 length: 16 amino acids. J lost 9 bases, V lost 4 bases, and 8 bases had no gene match. The DNA of the CDR3 is TGTGCCAGCAGCCGCGCCGGGACTAGCGGGAGAGGTGAGCAGTTCTTC. Amino acid sequence: CASSRAGTSGRGEQFF.

The sample holds a few counts of this clonotype. J is TRBJ2-7 and V is TRBV28; 12 nucleotides match TRBD2. Germline V gene lookup returns CDR1 MDHEN and CDR2 SYDVKM. This CDR3 contains 17 residues. V was pared by 3 bases and J by 5 bases, with 11 bases of the junction left unmatched. This CDR3 is CASSLWTSGTAQDEQYF. As DNA, the CDR3 is TGTGCCAGCAGTTTGTGGACTAGCGGGACGGCTCAGGACGAGCAGTACTTC.

This clonotype has more than one count but fewer than ten. The V and J genes are TRBV27 and TRBJ2-1; the D gene is possibly TRBD2 (5 bases). The V gene lost 5 bases and the J gene lost 7 bases, with 15 bases spanning the gap. CDR3 length: 14 amino acids. CDR1 MNHEY and CDR2 SMNVEV come from the germline V gene (reference sequence). In nucleotides, the CDR3 is TGTGCCAGCAGTATTGGAGGCCCGGGGAATGAGCAGTTCTTC. The encoded protein is CASSIGGPGNEQFF.

The chain uses TRBV5-1 and TRBJ2-7, with D perhaps given as TRBD1 or TRBD2 (6 bases each). V lost 1 base to trimming and J lost 7 bases, with 15 bases between them. There are 14 residues in the CDR3. Germline V gene sequence: CDR1 SGHRS, CDR2 YFSETQ. CDR3 bases: TGCGCCAGCAGCTTGAACGCGCAAGGGGGGGAGCAGTACTTC. It specifies CASSLNAQGGEQYF.

The CDR3 reads CASSQDRAGGFYNEQFF. In DNA form, the CDR3 reads TGCGCCAGCAGCCAAGATAGGGCGGGAGGTTTTTACAATGAGCAGTTCTTC. The chain carries TRBV4-3 and TRBJ2-1; 8 bases fit TRBD2. This CDR3 has 17 residues. The V and J ends lost 0 bases and 4 bases, in that order; junction bases with no gene match: 8. Germline V gene lookup returns CDR1 LGHNA and CDR2 YSLEER.

The rearrangement joins TRBV20-1 to TRBJ2-5; the match to TRBD1 covers 10 bases. With V trimmed by 4 bases and J by 4 bases, 9 bases remained unmatched. Per the germline V gene, CDR1 is DFQATT and CDR2 is SNEGSKA (reference sequence). This CDR3 has 15 residues. The CDR3 nucleotides read TGCAGTGCTAACAAGTTGGGACAGGGGAGAGAGACCCAGTACTTC. This gives the protein CSANKLGQGRETQYF.

This clonotype was seen a handful of times. The J gene is TRBJ2-1, the V gene TRBV12-3 or TRBV12-4; TRBD1 agrees at 9 bases. V lost 7 bases and J lost 1; bases outside the gene matches: 14. This CDR3 has 18 amino acids. The CDR3 loop is CASTRPNRGLVSYNEQFF. The CDR3 DNA reads TGTGCCAGCACCCGACCCAACAGGGGGCTAGTATCCTACAATGAGCAGTTCTTC.

This clonotype was seen only a few times. The chain combines TRBV6-1 with TRBJ2-3; D tentatively fits TRBD1 or TRBD2 (5 bases each). With 5 bases removed from V and 6 bases from J, the gap between germline ends came to 21 bases. CDR3 size: 16 residues. Germline V gives CDR1 MNHNS, CDR2 SASEGT. CDR3 residues: CASSTSGTLRGDTQYF. The CDR3 coding sequence is TGTGCCAGCAGTACCTCCGGGACCTTGCGCGGGGATACGCAGTATTTT.

This clonotype was found a few times. V usage is TRBV7-9 and J usage is TRBJ2-3, with 7 positions matching TRBD2. This CDR3 region has 14 residues. CDR1 is SEHNR and CDR2 is FQNEAQ in the germline V gene (reference sequence). V dropped 11 bases and J dropped 5; count of bases not matched to a gene: 13. CDR3 sequence: CALEEGAGKDTQYF. The CDR3 DNA reads as TGTGCCCTGGAGGAGGGAGCGGGAAAAGATACGCAGTATTTT.

The genes are TRBV4-3 and TRBJ2-2; D may be TRBD2 (6 bases). Germline V gives CDR1 LGHNA, CDR2 YSLEER. The CDR3 sequence is 18 residues long. V was clipped by 0 bases and J by 7 bases, with 21 bases between them. CDR3: CASSQDTGDSLFVGELFF. In DNA form, the CDR3 reads TGCGCCAGCAGCCAAGATACTGGGGACTCCCTTTTCGTCGGGGAGCTGTTTTTT.

This clonotype showed up many times. V and J are TRBV4-2 and TRBJ2-1; 8 bases line up with TRBD2. The trim removed 1 base at V and 9 bases at J, leaving 11 bases unmatched. The CDR3 consists of 16 residues. Germline V gives CDR1 LGHNA, CDR2 YNFKEQ. The CDR3 DNA reads as TGTGCCAGCAGCCAAGGTGGTCGGAGTAGCGGGACTGAGCAGTTCTTC. Translated: CASSQGGRSSGTEQFF.